This T cell receptor (beta chain) is from a study of cytomegalovirus exposure and HLA in healthy donors. 60 Vbeta and 13 Jbeta primers were used in PCR. Produced via immunoSEQ multiplex PCR; TCRdb's table is partial and in-frame only. Recorded for this sample: some 62,000 clones. Trimming removed 0 bases from V and 5 bases from J, with 14 bases in between. In germline, CDR1 is SGHKS, CDR2 YYEKEE (reference sequence). The CDR3 covers 15 residues. The clonotype was recovered from a man in his thirties or forties in good health and CMV-seropositive. Source material: PBMCs. The J gene is TRBJ1-1, the V gene TRBV5-5; a possible D gene is TRBD1 (5 bases). As DNA, the CDR3 is TGTGCCAGCAGCTTGGAAGGCAGGGCTGGTACTGAAGCTTTCTTT. Translating gives CASSLEGRAGTEAFF.